The next 27 T cell receptor beta chains were all read from a single sample in a study of CXCR3-negative and CXCR3-positive naive CD8 T cells. The method, 5' RACE with UMI labels, was used to prepare the TRB cDNA libraries. TCRdb re-called the 5' RACE reads and shows each CDR3 protein once, DNA omitted. The sample shows more than 20,000 distinct CDR3 sequences, and less than 5% sits with its ten largest clones. Material: naive CXCR3- CD8+ T cells from blood. Stated subset: CD45RO-CCR7+CD27+CD95- naive CD8+ T cells lacking CXCR3 (TNR3-). These receptors were obtained from a human donor in good health. Some clones in this sample may be carry-over from other donors' samples.

V gene TRBV10-3 combines with J gene TRBJ2-7; TCRdb's assignment of TRBD1 cannot be checked, as there is no DNA. Germline lookup yields CDR1 ENHRY and CDR2 SYGVKD. The CDR3 spans 16 residues. CDR3 sequence: CAISESRRGSSYEQYF.

This chain joins TRBV5-1 and TRBJ2-1; checking the TCRdb D call of TRBD1 is not possible without DNA. This CDR3 has 11 amino acids. Germline lookup yields CDR1 SGHRS and CDR2 YFSETQ. CDR3 in amino acids: CASQGGDEQFF.

The chain has TRBV15 and TRBJ2-1; the TRBD2 assignment by TCRdb is unverifiable without DNA. Per the germline V gene, CDR1 is LNHNV and CDR2 is YYDKDF (reference sequence). This CDR3 comprises 14 residues. The chain's CDR3 is CATSRVGLGAEQFF.

The chain recombines TRBV7-2 with TRBJ1-1. Germline-derived CDR1 and CDR2 are SGHTA and FQGNSA. The CDR3 consists of 13 residues. The CDR3 region is CASSLAGETEAFF.

V and J are TRBV21-1 and TRBJ2-4; TCRdb's D gene call, TRBD1, goes unchecked for lack of DNA. TRBV21-1 is shown as a pseudogene. This CDR3 has 12 residues. CDR3 protein: CASSKEGYIQYF.

The chain links TRBV9 to TRBJ2-1; TCRdb indicates TRBD1, and absent DNA this call remains unverified. This CDR3 spans 15 amino acids. The germline V gene encodes CDR1 SGDLS and CDR2 YYNGEE. CDR3 in amino acids: CASSGDRRGSNEQFF.

The chain has TRBV28 and TRBJ2-2; the TCRdb call, TRBD1, lacks DNA for checking. The CDR3 is 20 residues long. From germline, CDR1 is MDHEN and CDR2 SYDVKM. Here the CDR3 reads CASSLVPPEAFSENTGELFF.

The V call is TRBV28, the J call TRBJ2-5. Germline V lookup: CDR1 MDHEN, CDR2 SYDVKM. There are 15 residues in the CDR3. CDR3 loop: CASTFDGWDGETQYF.

CDR3 residues: CASTSPGTGGMNTEAFF. This chain uses TRBV27 with TRBJ1-1; TCRdb's D call of TRBD1 is untestable without DNA. Germline V CDR1 and CDR2: MNHEY, SMNVEV (reference sequence). There are 17 residues in the CDR3.

This chain connects TRBV20-1 to TRBJ2-7; TCRdb selects TRBD1, and the lack of DNA leaves this call unchecked. The CDR3 totals 13 residues. CDR1 and CDR2 from the germline V gene are DFQATT and SNEGSKA (reference sequence). CDR3 amino acids: CSAVERGRFEQYF.

The chain links TRBV7-9 to TRBJ2-5. The length of the CDR3 is 15 residues. The germline gives CDR1 SEHNR, CDR2 FQNEAQ (reference sequence). The CDR3 is CASSRSRVYQETQYF.

The genes are TRBV7-9 and TRBJ2-1; TCRdb calls TRBD2, which cannot be checked without DNA. This CDR3 is built from 17 residues. Germline-derived CDR1 and CDR2 are SEHNR and FQNEAQ (reference sequence). CDR3 amino acids: CASSLLLGQVSYNEQFF.

The genes are TRBV7-9 and TRBJ2-7. The germline gives CDR1 SEHNR, CDR2 FQNEAQ (reference sequence). The length of the CDR3 is 15 residues. CDR3: CASSSLLGRGYEQYF. Drawing the rest from reference TRBV7-9 and TRBJ2-7, the complete variable domain is DTGVSQNPRHKITKRGQNVTFRCDPISEHNRLYWYRQTLGQGPEFLTYFQNEAQLEKSRLLSDRFSAERPKGSFSTLEIQRTEQGDSAMYLCASSSLLGRGYEQYFGPGTRLTVT.

This CDR3 reads CATSRDPGQSTGELFF. The chain is built from TRBV15 and TRBJ2-2; the D call from TCRdb, TRBD1, cannot be confirmed without DNA. The length of the CDR3 is 16 residues. Germline loops: CDR1 LNHNV, CDR2 YYDKDF (reference sequence).

The V gene is TRBV5-1, the J gene TRBJ2-1. Germline CDR1 is SGHRS and CDR2 is YFSETQ. The CDR3 is 15 amino acids. CDR3 protein: CASSLAGITYNEQFF.

This clonotype counts as medium-sized by frequency. This chain uses TRBV10-3 with TRBJ2-7; TCRdb names TRBD1, which stays unverified in the absence of DNA. The CDR3 length is 15 residues. Looked up from germline, CDR1 is ENHRY and CDR2 is SYGVKD. CDR3 residues: CAISEWGQSQDEQYF.

The rearrangement joins TRBV29-1 to TRBJ2-2; the TCRdb call, TRBD1, lacks DNA for checking. CDR3 length: 13 residues. Germline lookup yields CDR1 SQVTM and CDR2 ANQGSEA. The CDR3 here is CSVAGQYTGELFF.

This chain joins TRBV4-2 and TRBJ2-1; the D gene TCRdb calls, TRBD2, cannot be checked with no DNA. Germline-derived CDR1 and CDR2 are LGHNA and YNFKEQ. CDR3 length equals 16 residues. CDR3 sequence reads: CASSQDRAAGGNEQFF.

The V call is TRBV7-9, the J call TRBJ2-1; the TCRdb call, TRBD1, lacks DNA for checking. This CDR3 comprises 15 residues. CDR1 is SEHNR and CDR2 is FQNEAQ in the germline V gene (reference sequence). The CDR3: CASSPKDRGYNEQFF.

This chain uses TRBV23-1 with TRBJ2-5; TCRdb's D call, TRBD1, is unchecked because there is no DNA. Being an ORF, TRBV23-1 has a function that is uncertain. The length of the CDR3 is 12 residues. The CDR3 loop reads CASSQEGLWGHF.

The chain couples TRBV27 to TRBJ1-2. CDR1 and CDR2 (germline): MNHEY, SMNVEV (reference sequence). The CDR3 extends over 13 amino acids. CDR3 protein: CASFNSGGGGYTF.

The chain uses TRBV7-9 and TRBJ2-5; the TRBD1 assignment by TCRdb is unverifiable without DNA. The CDR3 sequence is 17 residues long. The germline V gene encodes CDR1 SEHNR and CDR2 FQNEAQ (reference sequence). Here the CDR3 reads CASSPGTGDARRETQYF.

This rearrangement joins TRBV18 to TRBJ2-7; TCRdb returns TRBD1, unconfirmable since there is no DNA. The germline V gene has CDR1 KGHSH and CDR2 LQKENI. This CDR3 region has 15 residues. The CDR3 loop reads CASSEPGQGVYEQYF.

The chain links TRBV29-1 to TRBJ2-7; checking the TCRdb D call of TRBD2 is not possible without DNA. The CDR3 totals 15 residues. The germline gives CDR1 SQVTM, CDR2 ANQGSEA. CDR3 loop: CSVLDGTSILYEQYF.

The J gene is TRBJ2-1, the V gene TRBV7-8; no DNA is available, so the TRBD1 call from TCRdb remains unchecked. Germline CDR1 reads SGHVS; CDR2 reads FQNEAQ. CDR3 length: 16 residues. CDR3 loop: CASSPPLGDSIDEQFF.

The gene calls are TRBV6-2 or TRBV6-3 and TRBJ1-1. CDR1 and CDR2 (germline): MNHEY, SVGEGT. The CDR3 consists of 14 residues. CDR3 loop: CASGFWGMNTEAFF.

The chain carries TRBV6-6 and TRBJ2-7. CDR3 length: 14 residues. The germline CDR1 and CDR2 sequences are MNHNY and SVGAGI (reference sequence). This chain's CDR3 is CASSYSDTFYEQYF.